Shown below are 30 T cell receptor beta chains from a single sample sequenced in a study of T cell responses to AZD1222 COVID-19 vaccine. Clones were read by immunoSEQ multiplex PCR, and TCRdb kept only the in-frame ones, dropping some. Of under 150,000 clones in the sample, 92% were seen once. The source was peripheral blood, collected on day 0 of AZD1222 vaccination. The receptors come from an adult in good health.

This chain uses TRBV6-6 with TRBJ1-6, with D possibly TRBD1 on 5 matching bases. Germline CDR1 and CDR2: MNHNY and SVGAGI (reference sequence). The CDR3 covers 16 residues. Deletions cut 5 bases from V and 0 bases from J, with 11 bases between. The CDR3 spells CASSQTENSYNSPLHF. The CDR3 nucleotides are TGTGCCAGCAGTCAGACAGAAAACTCCTATAATTCACCCCTCCACTTT.

The chain combines TRBV5-6 with TRBJ1-1, with D uncertain. The V end lost 3 bases, the J end lost 6 bases, and 9 bases lay between the germline ends. Germline CDR1 SGHDT, CDR2 YYEEEE. The CDR3 is 12 residues long. The CDR3 DNA is TGTGCCAGCAGCTACTTAAAAGCTGAAGCTTTCTTT. It specifies CASSYLKAEAFF.

V gene TRBV19 combines with J gene TRBJ2-7; 11 bases align to TRBD1. This CDR3 region has 14 residues. CDR1 and CDR2 (germline): LNHDA, SQIVND (reference sequence). The junction had 4 bases not matched to a gene; V was cut back by 3 bases and J by 6 bases. CDR3 DNA: TGTGCCAGTAGTATGGACAGGGGGCCGTTCGAGCAGTACTTC. Encoded protein: CASSMDRGPFEQYF.

The J gene is TRBJ1-5, the V gene TRBV6-1; D ambiguous. V was pared by 3 bases and J by 6 bases, with 6 bases between. Germline V gives CDR1 MNHNS, CDR2 SASEGT. The CDR3 length is 12 residues. CDR3 in DNA: TGTGCCAGCAGTGATTTAGGTCAGCCCCAGCATTTT. Its translation: CASSDLGQPQHF.

The CDR3 region has the DNA TGCGCCAGCAGTCAGCGGGAGGGCCGGGGTCAAGAGACCCAGTACTTC. Protein sequence: CASSQREGRGQETQYF. The chain carries TRBV10-2 and TRBJ2-5; TRBD2 matches 10 bases. The CDR3 is 16 amino acids. V trimming: 5 bases; J trimming: 2 bases; junction bases outside the gene matches: 8. Germline V gives CDR1 WSHSY, CDR2 SAAADI.

The chain recombines TRBV6-1 with TRBJ2-7; D call uncertain. The germline V gene encodes CDR1 MNHNS and CDR2 SASEGT. This CDR3 is built from 13 residues. V lost 2 bases and J lost 3, with 8 bases in between. CDR3 sequence (DNA): TGTGCCAGCAGTGAAAAGGGCCACTACGAGCAGTACTTC. Its translation: CASSEKGHYEQYF.

The rearrangement links TRBV5-1 to TRBJ2-1; TRBD2 matches 10 bases. The CDR3 totals 18 residues. The V gene end was trimmed by 1 base and the J gene end by 3 bases; junction bases not matched to a gene: 10. Germline V gene sequence: CDR1 SGHRS, CDR2 YFSETQ. DNA of the CDR3: TGCGCCAGCAGCTTGAGCAGCTTTTCTAGCGGGGGCTACAATGAGCAGTTCTTC. This translates into CASSLSSFSSGGYNEQFF.

This chain joins TRBV18 and TRBJ1-1, with a weak D call TRBD1 (6 bases). Trimming removed 3 bases from V and 5 bases from J, with 19 bases in between. The CDR3 runs 16 residues. The germline V gene has CDR1 KGHSH and CDR2 LQKENI. The CDR3 DNA reads TGTGCCAGCTCACCGATGGCCCCGGGGGCGCAGACTGAAGCTTTCTTT. This encodes CASSPMAPGAQTEAFF.

V gene TRBV29-1 combines with J gene TRBJ1-5; tentative D call: TRBD1 (5 bases). V lost 1 base to trimming and J lost 4 bases, with 11 bases between them. Germline CDR1 reads SQVTM; CDR2 reads ANQGSEA. CDR3 length equals 14 residues. The CDR3: CSVEGQGGNQPQHF. CDR3 DNA: TGCAGCGTTGAAGGGCAGGGCGGAAATCAGCCCCAGCATTTT.

The chain combines TRBV2 with TRBJ1-2; 7 bases agree with TRBD1. The CDR3 length is 14 residues. Germline loops: CDR1 SNHLY, CDR2 FYNNEI. Losses at the gene ends were 3 bases for V and 5 bases for J; bases not matched to a gene: 6. CDR3 loop: CASSEKGARYGYTF. CDR3 nucleotide sequence: TGTGCCAGCAGTGAGAAGGGGGCGCGTTATGGCTACACCTTC.

This clone was picked up a small number of times. The V and J genes are TRBV25-1 and TRBJ1-1; D call uncertain. The CDR3 is made up of 14 amino acids. CDR1 is MGHDK and CDR2 is SYGVNS in the germline V gene. The V end was cut by 8 bases, the J end by 0 bases, with 13 bases between. CDR3 loop: CASSAQIMNTEAFF. The CDR3 DNA reads TGTGCCAGCTCCGCACAGATCATGAACACTGAAGCTTTCTTT.

The count of this clone is one. J is TRBJ1-1 and V is TRBV19; tentatively, D is TRBD1 (6 bases). Germline loops: CDR1 LNHDA, CDR2 SQIVND (reference sequence). Trimming cost V 6 bases and J 0 bases, with 20 bases left between them. The CDR3 covers 17 residues. CDR3: CASRRGWERPMNTEAFF. CDR3 nucleotide sequence: TGTGCCAGTAGAAGGGGGTGGGAACGACCCATGAACACTGAAGCTTTCTTT. Complete variable domain (other parts from reference TRBV19 and TRBJ1-1): DGGITQSPKYLFRKEGQNVTLSCEQNLNHDAMYWYRQDPGQGLRLIYYSQIVNDFQKGDIAEGYSVSREKKESFPLTVTSAQKNPTAFYLCASRRGWERPMNTEAFFGQGTRLTVV.

The rearrangement links TRBV15 to TRBJ1-4; no clear D gene. Between the trimmed V and J ends, which lost 5 bases and 11 bases, there was a span of 12 bases. CDR1 LNHNV and CDR2 YYDKDF come from the germline V gene (reference sequence). The CDR3 spans 12 residues. DNA of the CDR3: TGTGCCACCAGCGACCGGAGGGAGAAACTGTTTTTT. Amino acid sequence: CATSDRREKLFF.

The chain employs TRBV7-3 and TRBJ2-3; tentative D call: TRBD1 (6 bases). The CDR3 length is 14 residues. Trimming pared 5 bases from V and 0 bases from J, leaving 9 bases between. Germline lookup yields CDR1 SGHTA and CDR2 FQGTGA. Here the CDR3 DNA reads TGTGCCAGCAGCCCAGGGGACAGCACAGATACGCAGTATTTT. Its translation is CASSPGDSTDTQYF.

Note on this clone: Different DNA sequences within this sample yield the same CDR3. The V gene is TRBV5-4, the J gene TRBJ2-7, with 10 bases matching TRBD2. V was clipped by 5 bases and J by 3 bases; unmatched bases: 5. CDR1 and CDR2 (germline): SGHNT, YYREEE (reference sequence). CDR3 length equals 14 residues. CDR3 bases: TGTGCCAGCAGTCCTAGCGGGAGCCTCTACGAGCAGTACTTC. This codes for CASSPSGSLYEQYF. The full variable domain, completed using reference TRBV5-4 and TRBJ2-7, is ETGVTQSPTHLIKTRGQQVTLRCSSQSGHNTVSWYQQALGQGPQFIFQYYREEENGRGNFPPRFSGLQFPNYSSELNVNALELDDSALYLCASSPSGSLYEQYFGPGTRLTVT.

DNA of the CDR3: TGTGCCAGCGGTAGAAGTGGGGGCCTGAACACTGAAGCTTTCTTT. It specifies CASGRSGGLNTEAFF. V gene TRBV18 combines with J gene TRBJ1-1; TRBD1 is a possible D gene (6 bases). The V gene lost 8 bases and the J gene lost 0 bases, with 16 bases spanning the gap. Germline values: CDR1 KGHSH, CDR2 LQKENI. This CDR3 is 15 amino acids long.

The count of this clone is one. The chain employs TRBV18 and TRBJ2-2; maybe TRBD2 (5 bases). Trimming shortened V by 1 base and J by 1 base, and 10 bases separated the two germline ends. Germline V CDR1 and CDR2: KGHSH, LQKENI. The CDR3 spans 16 residues. The DNA for the CDR3 is TGTGCCAGCTCACCACGCTGGGGAGAGAACACCGGGGAGCTGTTTTTT. Its protein product is CASSPRWGENTGELFF.

The chain couples TRBV27 to TRBJ1-2; 11 nucleotides match TRBD1. Per germline, CDR1 MNHEY and CDR2 SMNVEV (reference sequence). With 0 bases clipped from V and 5 bases from J, the junction kept 2 bases outside the gene matches. The CDR3 consists of 15 residues. The CDR3 DNA reads TGTGCCAGCAGTTTATCCGGACAGGGGGCATATGGCTACACCTTC. It specifies CASSLSGQGAYGYTF.

The rearrangement links TRBV5-5 to TRBJ2-1, with 8 positions matching TRBD2. V lost 0 bases and J lost 0; bases outside the gene matches: 8. The CDR3 runs 18 residues. Germline V CDR1 and CDR2: SGHKS, YYEKEE (reference sequence). CDR3 residues: CASSLASGGGPSYNEQFF. CDR3 DNA: TGTGCCAGCAGCTTGGCCAGCGGGGGAGGGCCCTCCTACAATGAGCAGTTCTTC.

The chain has TRBV7-7 and TRBJ1-4; 8 bases map to TRBD1. After removal of 5 bases from V and 7 bases from J, the junction contained 6 bases not matched to a gene. Germline V gene data show CDR1 as SSHAT and CDR2 as FNYEAQ (reference sequence). This CDR3 region has 14 residues. The CDR3 DNA reads TGTGCCAGCAGCCAGGACAGGGCTGCTGAAAAACTGTTTTTT. It codes for CASSQDRAAEKLFF.

The J gene is TRBJ1-5, the V gene TRBV6-2 or TRBV6-3; no definite D call. This CDR3 comprises 15 residues. V lost 4 bases to trimming and J lost 0 bases, with 10 bases between them. CDR1 is MNHEY, CDR2 SVGEGT, per germline. In DNA form, the CDR3 reads TGTGCCAGCAGTTCCTACCCGTATAGCAATCAGCCCCAGCATTTT. Translating it yields CASSSYPYSNQPQHF.

The rearrangement links TRBV4-1 to TRBJ2-1; D is ambiguous. This CDR3 is built from 15 residues. Trimming took off 0 bases at V and 6 bases at J, with 12 bases between the two ends. The germline V gene has CDR1 MGHRA and CDR2 YSYEKL. CDR3 loop: CASSQETPSPNEQFF. CDR3 DNA sequence: TGCGCCAGCAGCCAAGAGACTCCGTCGCCCAATGAGCAGTTCTTC.

This chain uses TRBV6-5 with TRBJ1-1; no definite D call. Trimming took off 5 bases at V and 11 bases at J, with 12 bases between the two ends. The CDR3 is 11 residues long. Per germline, CDR1 MNHEY and CDR2 SVGAGI. In DNA form, the CDR3 reads TGTGCCAGCAGTCCGATAAATGGCGCTTTCTTT. It translates to CASSPINGAFF.

With respect to this clone: At the DNA level, this CDR3 is encoded by other sequences in the same sample as well. The chain has TRBV19 and TRBJ1-1; no firm D call. The CDR3 is 12 amino acids. The V end was cut by 9 bases, the J end by 2 bases, with 10 bases between. Looked up from germline, CDR1 is LNHDA and CDR2 is SQIVND (reference sequence). CDR3 loop: CASRTGNTEAFF. The CDR3 DNA sequence: TGTGCCAGCCGGACGGGAAACACTGAAGCTTTCTTT.

The chain joins TRBV29-1 to TRBJ2-3; D is perhaps TRBD1 (5 bases). In germline, CDR1 is SQVTM, CDR2 ANQGSEA. This CDR3 comprises 14 residues. V was pared by 8 bases and J by 6 bases, with 21 bases between. CDR3 nucleotide sequence: TGCAGCACAGATCAGGGTCGGAATCTGGATACGCAGTATTTT. Translation gives CSTDQGRNLDTQYF.

The rearrangement links TRBV10-3 to TRBJ1-5, with TRBD1 matching over 8 bases. Trimming at V came to 4 bases and at J to 6 bases, leaving 2 bases not matched to a gene. From germline, CDR1 is ENHRY and CDR2 SYGVKD. The CDR3 runs to 13 residues. DNA of the CDR3: TGTGCCATCAGTGGGGACAGGAGTCAGCCCCAGCATTTT. This encodes CAISGDRSQPQHF.

The V call is TRBV7-2, the J call TRBJ1-6; 7 bases map to TRBD1. The V gene's germline CDR1 is SGHTA and CDR2 FQGNSA. Trimming took 7 bases from V and 0 from J; bases not matched to a gene: 3. This CDR3 is built from 15 residues. The CDR3 spells CASTTGSSYNSPLHF. The CDR3 coding sequence is TGTGCCAGCACGACAGGGAGCTCCTATAATTCACCCCTCCACTTT.

This chain uses TRBV4-1 with TRBJ2-3; D possibly corresponds to TRBD2 (5 bases). Germline V gene data show CDR1 as MGHRA and CDR2 as YSYEKL. This CDR3 is 14 amino acids long. V lost 1 base to trimming and J lost 6 bases, with 11 bases between them. CDR3 DNA sequence: TGCGCCAGCAGCCAAGGCGCAGGAGGCGATACGCAGTATTTT. Translation gives CASSQGAGGDTQYF.

This chain links TRBV6-5 with TRBJ1-4; tentatively, D is TRBD1 (6 bases). Deletions cut 5 bases from V and 3 bases from J, with 10 bases between. CDR1 MNHEY and CDR2 SVGAGI come from the germline V gene. The CDR3 is 14 amino acids. The CDR3 DNA reads TGTGCCAGCAGTACAGGGATGGCTAATGAAAAACTGTTTTTT. Encoded protein: CASSTGMANEKLFF.

V usage is TRBV27 and J usage is TRBJ2-7, with D perhaps TRBD1 (5 bases). V was pared by 1 base and J by 0 bases, with 7 bases between. In germline, CDR1 is MNHEY, CDR2 SMNVEV (reference sequence). This CDR3 has 14 amino acids. CDR3 nucleotide sequence: TGTGCCAGCAGTTTATGGGGCAGCTCCTACGAGCAGTACTTC. It translates to CASSLWGSSYEQYF.